The 7 T cell receptor beta chains below all came from one sample that was sequenced in a study of spatial heterogeneity in lung cancer. The sample's time point: sample taken at primary tumor resection. Frozen PBMC, nontumor lung or tumor provided whole RNA, which was sequenced unsorted. TCRdb reanalysed the 5' RACE reads using MiXCR and keeps one entry per CDR3 protein. This sample has about 39,000 distinct CDR3 sequences, with roughly 5.8% found just once. The material sequenced was PBMCs, taken at surgery. The receptor set was obtained from a male donor with early-stage non-small cell lung cancer.

This clonotype was detected ten times or more. This chain links TRBV28 with TRBJ1-2; D gene ambiguous. The CDR3 has 10 residues. Germline V CDR1 and CDR2: MDHEN, SYDVKM. V was trimmed by 1 base and J by 8 bases, leaving 2 bases between them. CDR3 coding DNA: TGTGCCAGCAGTTTATACGGCTACACCTTC. It encodes CASSLYGYTF.

This clonotype was seen ten or more times. This chain uses TRBV29-1 with TRBJ2-7; the D gene is possibly TRBD1 (5 bases). This CDR3 comprises 15 residues. Germline V gives CDR1 SQVTM, CDR2 ANQGSEA. Trimming took 6 bases from V and 4 from J, leaving 22 bases between them. The CDR3 coding sequence is TGCAGCGTCAGCCAACAGGATGCCGGCAGATACGAGCAGTACTTC. Translation: CSVSQQDAGRYEQYF.

There are many counts of this clonotype. The chain recombines TRBV7-8 with TRBJ1-3; D is uncertain. The CDR3 is made up of 16 amino acids. Trimming pared 2 bases from V and 1 base from J, leaving 12 bases between. In germline, CDR1 is SGHVS, CDR2 FQNEAQ. The chain's CDR3 is CASSLRGATSGNTIYF. CDR3 nucleotides: TGTGCCAGCAGCTTACGAGGTGCGACGTCTGGAAACACCATATATTTT. Full variable domain (rest looked up from reference TRBV7-8 and TRBJ1-3): GAGVSQSPRYKVAKRGQDVALRCDPISGHVSLFWYQQALGQGPEFLTYFQNEAQLDKSGLPSDRFFAERPEGSVSTLKIQRTQQEDSAVYLCASSLRGATSGNTIYFGEGSWLTVV.

This clonotype has ten or more counts. The V gene is TRBV10-2, the J gene TRBJ2-7, with D perhaps TRBD1 (6 bases). Germline values: CDR1 WSHSY, CDR2 SAAADI. V was pared by 10 bases and J by 2 bases, with 15 bases between. This CDR3 has 13 amino acids. The CDR3 loop is CATRRDKTYEQYF. In nucleotides, the CDR3 is TGCGCCACCCGCAGGGACAAGACCTACGAGCAGTACTTC.

This clonotype was picked up many times. This rearrangement joins TRBV28 to TRBJ1-1, with TRBD1 matching over 9 bases. The CDR3 length is 15 residues. J gave up 8 bases and V 1 base, and 8 bases lay outside the gene matches. CDR1 MDHEN and CDR2 SYDVKM come from the germline V gene. The CDR3 DNA reads as TGTGCCAGCAGTTTATCGCCGGGACAGGGACAAGAAGCTTTCTTT. Translation gives CASSLSPGQGQEAFF. Variable domain in full (rest from reference TRBV28 and TRBJ1-1): DVKVTQSSRYLVKRTGEKVFLECVQDMDHENMFWYRQDPGLGLRLIYFSYDVKMKEKGDIPEGYSVSREKKERFSLILESASTNQTSMYLCASSLSPGQGQEAFFGQGTRLTVV.

This clonotype was detected only a few times. Here the CDR3 reads CASSQGRGGTKETQYF. DNA for the CDR3: TGTGCCAGCAGCCAAGGTCGGGGGGGCACCAAAGAGACCCAGTACTTC. The V call is TRBV4-2, the J call TRBJ2-5, with 8 bases that match TRBD2. This CDR3 has 16 amino acids. Germline loops: CDR1 LGHNA, CDR2 YNFKEQ. V dropped 1 base and J dropped 3; count of bases not matched to a gene: 7.

The V gene is TRBV7-6, the J gene TRBJ2-5; D is ambiguous. The CDR3 totals 12 residues. V was clipped by 2 bases and J by 1 base, with 2 bases between them. Germline V gene data show CDR1 as SGHVS and CDR2 as FNYEAQ. The CDR3 DNA is TGTGCCAGCAGCTTACGCCAAGAGACCCAGTACTTC. This gives the protein CASSLRQETQYF. Supplemented by reference TRBV7-6 and TRBJ2-5, the full variable domain reads GAGVSQSPRYKVTKRGQDVALRCDPISGHVSLYWYRQALGQGPEFLTYFNYEAQQDKSGLPNDRFSAERPEGSISTLTIQRTEQRDSAMYRCASSLRQETQYFGPGTRLLVL.